The clone carrying this T cell receptor beta chain turned up a few times. The data derive from a study of blood T cell repertoires in COVID-19. Data came from immunoSEQ multiplex PCR; TCRdb stores just in-frame clones and leaves some out. The profile shows under 250,000 clones, roughly 84% of them singletons. The germline gives CDR1 MNHNY, CDR2 SVGAGI (reference sequence). The CDR3 contains 10 residues. V gave up 7 bases and J gave up 6 bases, with 6 bases separating them. This clonotype was obtained from a woman aged 40 to 49 who had recovered from COVID-19. The sequencing input was peripheral blood. The rearrangement uses TRBV6-6 and TRBJ1-1; a weak D match, TRBD1 (5 bases). CDR3 residues: CASTGAEAFF. CDR3 DNA sequence: TGTGCCAGCACGGGGGCTGAAGCTTTCTTT.